The clone carrying this T cell receptor beta chain has ten or more counts. Hyperthyroidism in the patients, aged 18 to 65, was newly diagnosed and under 2 months in duration. It was uncontrolled infection, other autoimmune disease, pregnancy or lactation that excluded patients. This specimen comes from a study of T cells in Graves' hyperthyroidism and ophthalmopathy. Study overall: Before any treatment, at initial diagnosis, peripheral blood was collected.

Amplified TCR beta CDR3 regions derived from RNA transcripts. When the TCR CDR3 underwent first-round RT-PCR, the HTBI primer set was used. TCRdb redid the calling of the multiplex PCR reads with MiXCR, one entry per CDR3 protein. The data hold about 280,000 distinct CDR3 sequences, with about 25% observed a single time. CDR3 length: 12 residues. The germline CDR1 and CDR2 sequences are SEHNR and FQNEAQ (reference sequence). The germline V and J ends were trimmed by 5 bases and 5 bases, with 9 bases remaining between them. The chain recombines TRBV7-9 with TRBJ2-5; no clear D. The sequence came from a man aged 35 to 55 with Graves' hyperthyroidism that later progressed to Graves' ophthalmopathy. Input material: blood. The CDR3 sequence is CASSALRETQYF. Written as DNA, the CDR3 is TGTGCCAGCAGCGCGTTGCGCGAGACCCAGTACTTC. The full variable domain, rest sourced from reference TRBV7-9 and TRBJ2-5, is DTGVSQNPRHKITKRGQNVTFRCDPISEHNRLYWYRQTLGQGPEFLTYFQNEAQLEKSRLLSDRFSAERPKGSFSTLEIQRTEQGDSAMYLCASSALRETQYFGPGTRLLVL.